This T cell receptor (beta chain) was found in a study of early T cells in non-severe SARS-CoV-2 infection (dated by TCRdb to about 2021). Background on the whole study: TCR sequencing used bulk RNA from unsorted whole blood, so alpha and beta chains could not be paired.

A word on this clonotype: Its antigen remains undetermined. No base-level quality is on record; no much larger clone is a single base apart.

What the research found in general, with its limitations: VDJdb matching was skewed toward anti-spike CD8 responses, so virus-specific expansions were likely underestimated and private and CD4 specificities were missed.

Measured from the cysteine to the phenylalanine, the CDR3 is 15 residues long. Only CDR3 DNA is held: 45 bases, read in frame from base 1. CDR1 and CDR2 are drawn from the germline V gene: SGHTA, FQGNSA. Trimming at the junction amounts to 0 bases on V and 4 bases on J, and the germline ends lie 12 bases apart. Set within a cohort of healthcare workers in London, UK, this nested case-control study involved weekly PCR testing of nasopharyngeal swabs along with blood sampling. Healthcare workers were recruited during the week of the UK lockdown, between 23 and 31 March 2020, and followed weekly for up to roughly 16 weeks. Library method: 5' RACE. Data came from a NextSeq 500. The TCR library protocol attached unique molecular identifiers to individual cDNA molecules to correct for sequencing error and PCR bias. TCR alpha and beta chains were both sequenced, and the abundances of alpha and beta sequences in each sample were closely correlated with each other. The paper's data handling went like this. Decombinator V4 was used to annotate TCR sequences for V gene, J gene and CDR3. TCRs were defined as expanded if a significant change between any two time points was detected under a Poisson model with p below 0.0001. Abundances of TCRs were expressed as counts per million after normalisation to the total number of TCRs sequenced in each sample. TRAV1-2 paired with TRAJ12, TRAJ20 or TRAJ33 defined MAIT TCRs, while TRAV10 paired with TRAJ18 defined iNKT TCRs. VDJdb, accessed on 1 November 2021, was searched for TCRs annotated for CMV, EBV and SARS-CoV-2, and TCRs annotated for more than one antigen were excluded. TCRdb reran the public reads through fastp at Q25 and MiXCR, keeping productive beta chains. CDR3 protein sequences are deduplicated, and each keeps its most common genes and DNA. The V and J calls reflect TCRdb's pipeline rather than the authors' work. This sample holds about 48,000 distinct CDR3 sequences; about 6% were observed only once. The biggest ten clones account for roughly 6.9% of the sample.

The chain uses TRBV7-2 and TRBJ1-2, with a weak D call of TRBD1 (5 bases match). The TCR was taken from an adult who was a healthcare worker with PCR-confirmed SARS-CoV-2 infection or an uninfected control (not recorded which). Sequenced material: whole blood, taken at baseline. The nucleotide sequence reads TGTGCCAGCAGCTTAGCGGTCAGGGCCGCCTATGGCTACACCTTC. Its translation is CASSLAVRAAYGYTF.